This T cell receptor beta chain was documented in a study of blood T cell repertoires in COVID-19. CDR3 length: 15 residues. Germline assignment: CDR1 SGHTA and CDR2 FQGTGA. Trimming cost V 1 base and J 5 bases; bases outside gene matches: 2. TCRdb's table, derived via immunoSEQ multiplex PCR, lists solely in-frame clones and lacks some. The top ten clones hold roughly 9% of a sample with 280,000 or so clones, over 75% of them seen once. The genes are TRBV7-3 and TRBJ2-1, with 10 bases identical to TRBD2. The source material was peripheral blood. The sequence came from a man aged 18 to 30 with active or convalescent COVID-19. Written as DNA, the CDR3 is TGTGCCAGCAGCTTAAGTAGCGGGGGGAACAATGAGCAGTTCTTC. It is translated as CASSLSSGGNNEQFF.